The 3 T cell receptor beta chains presented below share a single source sample, sequenced in a study of identical twins. A single record per CDR3 protein comes from TCRdb applying MiXCR to the 5' RACE reads. The data hold about 190,000 distinct CDR3 sequences, with about 16% observed a single time. These records were also assigned to another study, of T cells expressing NK-cell markers.

What was sequenced was CD8+ T cells sorted from blood. Receptor source: a woman between 18 and 29 years old in good health.

There are a few counts of this clonotype. This rearrangement joins TRBV20-1 to TRBJ2-7; D is undetermined. V was cut by 0 bases and J by 3 bases, with 6 bases left in between. The CDR3 is made up of 12 amino acids. CDR1 DFQATT and CDR2 SNEGSKA come from the germline V gene (reference sequence). The CDR3 spells CSAREAGYEQYF. As DNA, the CDR3 is TGCAGTGCTAGAGAGGCCGGCTACGAGCAGTACTTC.

This clonotype was counted a few times. The genes are TRBV2 and TRBJ1-1; D is ambiguous. Trimming took 10 bases from V and 3 from J, leaving 15 bases between them. Germline V gives CDR1 SNHLY, CDR2 FYNNEI. This CDR3 contains 13 residues. For the CDR3, the DNA is TGTGCCACCGGGCTCGGGGTTGACACTGAAGCTTTCTTT. Residues: CATGLGVDTEAFF. The full variable domain, in which reference TRBV2 and TRBJ1-1 provide the parts outside the CDR3, is EPEVTQTPSHQVTQMGQEVILRCVPISNHLYFYWYRQILGQKVEFLVSFYNNEISEKSEIFDDQFSVERPDGSNFTLKIRSTKLEDSAMYFCATGLGVDTEAFFGQGTRLTVV.

This chain links TRBV7-9 with TRBJ2-7; no reliable D call. Trimming shortened V by 1 base and J by 0 bases, and 7 bases separated the two germline ends. The CDR3 runs to 14 residues. The V gene's germline CDR1 is SEHNR and CDR2 FQNEAQ (reference sequence). CDR3 region: CASSLDGRSYEQYF. CDR3 nucleotides: TGTGCCAGCAGCTTAGACGGACGCTCCTACGAGCAGTACTTC. The complete variable domain, with remaining parts taken from reference TRBV7-9 and TRBJ2-7, reads DTGVSQNPRHKITKRGQNVTFRCDPISEHNRLYWYRQTLGQGPEFLTYFQNEAQLEKSRLLSDRFSAERPKGSFSTLEIQRTEQGDSAMYLCASSLDGRSYEQYFGPGTRLTVT.